This T cell receptor (beta chain) was sequenced during a study of blood T cell repertoires in COVID-19. Overall study: Researchers got acute and convalescent COVID-19 samples from the United States, Italy and Spain. T cells, B-cell-depleted T cells, or PBMCs supplied cDNA or gDNA.

The CDR3 spans 15 residues. Germline V CDR1 and CDR2: MNHNY, SVGAGI (reference sequence). The V gene lost 6 bases and the J gene lost 0 bases, with 12 bases spanning the gap. Authors' analysis steps: The assay estimated nucleated cells by amplifying reference gene primers. The method was immunoSEQ multiplex PCR; TCRdb's version includes in-frame clones alone and lacks a portion of them. V, J and clone size are taken as reported in that table, and D and trimming were inferred from the DNA itself. The table has around 60,000 clones, 72% seen once; the top ten hold around 4.4%. Patients at the Seattle site were enrolled during active infection and followed longitudinally.

The sequence derives from a woman in her 70s with COVID-19, enrolled during active disease. The chain carries TRBV6-6 and TRBJ2-1; D is ambiguous. Source material: peripheral blood. The CDR3: CASSRDRGSYNEQFF. CDR3 DNA sequence: TGTGCCAGCAGCCGCGACCGCGGCTCCTACAATGAGCAGTTCTTC.